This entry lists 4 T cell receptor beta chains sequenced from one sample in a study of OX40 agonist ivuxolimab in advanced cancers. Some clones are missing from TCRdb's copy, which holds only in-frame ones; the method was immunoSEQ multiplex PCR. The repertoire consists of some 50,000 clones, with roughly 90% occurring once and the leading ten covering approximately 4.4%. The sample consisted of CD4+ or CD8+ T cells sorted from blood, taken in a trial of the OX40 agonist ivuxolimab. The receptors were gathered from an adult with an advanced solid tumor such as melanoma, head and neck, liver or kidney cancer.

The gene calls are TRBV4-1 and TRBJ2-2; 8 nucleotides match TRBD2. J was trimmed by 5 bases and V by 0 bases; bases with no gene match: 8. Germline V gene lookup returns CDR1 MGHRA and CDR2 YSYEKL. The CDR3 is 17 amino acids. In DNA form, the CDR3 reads TGCGCCAGCAGCCAAGATGTAGCGGGGACGTGGACCGGGGAGCTGTTTTTT. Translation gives CASSQDVAGTWTGELFF.

This CDR3 is CAWNGAHTEAFF. The DNA of the CDR3 is TGTGCCTGGAATGGGGCGCACACTGAAGCTTTCTTT. The chain links TRBV30 to TRBJ1-1, with D perhaps TRBD1 (5 bases). Germline CDR1 GTSNPN, CDR2 SVGIG (reference sequence). The CDR3 consists of 12 residues. Trimming removed 4 bases at V and 3 bases at J, with 9 bases between.

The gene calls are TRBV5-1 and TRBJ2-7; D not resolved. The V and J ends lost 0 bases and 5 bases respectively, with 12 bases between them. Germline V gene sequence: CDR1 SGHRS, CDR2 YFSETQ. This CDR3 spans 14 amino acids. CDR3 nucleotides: TGCGCCAGCAGCTTGGCCGCGCATGGCGACGAGCAGTACTTC. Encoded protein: CASSLAAHGDEQYF.

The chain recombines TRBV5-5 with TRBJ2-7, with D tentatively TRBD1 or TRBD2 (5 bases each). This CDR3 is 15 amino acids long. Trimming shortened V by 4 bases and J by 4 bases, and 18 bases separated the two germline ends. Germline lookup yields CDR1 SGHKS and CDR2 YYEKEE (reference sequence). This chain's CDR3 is CASSGSGTRTYEQYF. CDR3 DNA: TGTGCCAGCAGCGGGTCCGGGACGAGGACTTACGAGCAGTACTTC. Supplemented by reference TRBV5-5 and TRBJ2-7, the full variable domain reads DAGVTQSPTHLIKTRGQQVTLRCSPISGHKSVSWYQQVLGQGPQFIFQYYEKEERGRGNFPDRFSARQFPNYSSELNVNALLLGDSALYLCASSGSGTRTYEQYFGPGTRLTVT.